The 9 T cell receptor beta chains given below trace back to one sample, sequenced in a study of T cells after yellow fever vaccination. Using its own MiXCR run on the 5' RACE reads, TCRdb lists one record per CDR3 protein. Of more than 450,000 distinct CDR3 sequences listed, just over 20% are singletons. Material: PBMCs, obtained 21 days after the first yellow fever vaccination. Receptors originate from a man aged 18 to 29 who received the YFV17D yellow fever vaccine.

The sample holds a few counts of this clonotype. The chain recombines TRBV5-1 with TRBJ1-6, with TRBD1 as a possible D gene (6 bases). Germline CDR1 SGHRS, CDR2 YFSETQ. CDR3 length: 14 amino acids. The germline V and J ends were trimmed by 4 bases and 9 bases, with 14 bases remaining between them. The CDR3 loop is CASSLEAGASPLHF. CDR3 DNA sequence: TGCGCCAGCAGCCTAGAGGCAGGGGCTTCACCCCTCCACTTT.

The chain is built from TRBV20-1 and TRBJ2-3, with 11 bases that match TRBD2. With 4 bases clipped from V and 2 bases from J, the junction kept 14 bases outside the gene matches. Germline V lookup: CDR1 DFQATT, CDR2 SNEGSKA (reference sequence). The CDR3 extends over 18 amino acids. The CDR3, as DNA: TGCAGTGCTACCCCTTTCCCTAGCGGGGGGCTTATCACAGATACGCAGTATTTT. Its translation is CSATPFPSGGLITDTQYF.

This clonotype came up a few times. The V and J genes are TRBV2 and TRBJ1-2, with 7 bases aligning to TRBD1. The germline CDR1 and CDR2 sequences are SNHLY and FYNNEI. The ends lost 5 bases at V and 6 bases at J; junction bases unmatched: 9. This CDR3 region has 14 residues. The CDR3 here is CASSKEGAADGYTF. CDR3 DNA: TGTGCCAGCAGTAAGGAGGGGGCAGCGGATGGCTACACCTTC.

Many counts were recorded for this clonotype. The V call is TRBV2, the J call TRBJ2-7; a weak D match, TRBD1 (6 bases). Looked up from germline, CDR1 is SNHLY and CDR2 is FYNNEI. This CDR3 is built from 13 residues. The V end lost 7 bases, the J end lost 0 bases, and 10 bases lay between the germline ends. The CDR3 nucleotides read TGTGCCAGCACCCGACAGGACTCCTACGAGCAGTACTTC. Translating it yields CASTRQDSYEQYF.

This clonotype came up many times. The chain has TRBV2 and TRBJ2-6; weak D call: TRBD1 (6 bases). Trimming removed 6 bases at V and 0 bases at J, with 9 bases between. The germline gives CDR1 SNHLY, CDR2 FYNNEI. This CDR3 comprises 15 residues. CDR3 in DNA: TGTGCCAGCAGCCGGGACAACTCTGGGGCCAACGTCCTGACTTTC. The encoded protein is CASSRDNSGANVLTF.

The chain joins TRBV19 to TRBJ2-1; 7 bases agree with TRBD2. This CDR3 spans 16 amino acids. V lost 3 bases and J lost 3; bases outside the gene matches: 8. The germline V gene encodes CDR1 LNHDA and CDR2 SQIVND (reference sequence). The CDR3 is CASSIQRDRYYNEQFF. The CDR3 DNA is TGTGCCAGTAGTATCCAGCGGGACCGCTACTACAATGAGCAGTTCTTC.

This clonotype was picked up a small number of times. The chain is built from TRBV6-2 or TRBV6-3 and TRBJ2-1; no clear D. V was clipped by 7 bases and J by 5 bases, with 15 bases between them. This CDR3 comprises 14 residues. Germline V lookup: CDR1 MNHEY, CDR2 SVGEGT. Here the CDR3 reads CASKKSLPDNEQFF. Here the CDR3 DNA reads TGTGCCAGCAAAAAGAGCCTGCCGGACAATGAGCAGTTCTTC.

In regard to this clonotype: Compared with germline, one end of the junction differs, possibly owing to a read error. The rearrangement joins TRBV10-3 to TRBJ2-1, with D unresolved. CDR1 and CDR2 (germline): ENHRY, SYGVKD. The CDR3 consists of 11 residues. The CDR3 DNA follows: TGTGCCATCAGTGCCTACAATGAGCAGTTATTC. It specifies CAISAYNEQLF.

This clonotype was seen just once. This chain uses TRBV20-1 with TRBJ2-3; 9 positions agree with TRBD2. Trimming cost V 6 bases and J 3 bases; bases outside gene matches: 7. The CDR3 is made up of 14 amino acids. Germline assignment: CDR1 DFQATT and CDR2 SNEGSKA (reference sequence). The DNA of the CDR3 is TGCAGTGCAAACCCCGCGGGGGGGACAGATACGCAGTATTTT. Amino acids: CSANPAGGTDTQYF.